These 25 T cell receptor beta chains were sequenced from one sample in a study of blood T cell repertoires in COVID-19. The method was immunoSEQ multiplex PCR; TCRdb's version includes in-frame clones alone and lacks a portion of them. The sample has under 70,000 clones, approximately 79% seen once. The material sequenced was peripheral blood. The receptors shown here come from an elderly woman with active or convalescent COVID-19.

The chain employs TRBV3-1 (or the pseudogene TRBV3-2) and TRBJ2-7, with TRBD2 as a possible D gene (5 bases). The CDR3 is made up of 14 amino acids. Germline values: CDR1 LGHDT, CDR2 YNNKEL (reference sequence). The V end lost 1 base, the J end lost 7 bases, and 14 bases lay between the germline ends. The CDR3 DNA is TGTGCCAGCAGCCAAGGGAAAGCGGTGAGGGAGCAGTACTTC. It yields the protein CASSQGKAVREQYF.

This chain's CDR3 is CASSFQGSYGYTF. CDR3 sequence (DNA): TGTGCCAGCAGTTTCCAGGGGAGCTATGGCTACACCTTC. The chain couples TRBV12-3 or TRBV12-4 to TRBJ1-2, with D possibly matching TRBD1 (6 bases). Between the trimmed V and J ends, which lost 3 bases and 4 bases, there was a span of 9 bases. The CDR3 has 13 residues.

The chain joins TRBV5-8 to TRBJ1-1; unclear D gene. The V gene lost 4 bases and the J gene lost 3 bases, with 16 bases spanning the gap. CDR3 length: 15 amino acids. Germline V gene sequence: CDR1 SGHTS, CDR2 YDEGEE. CDR3 bases: TGTGCCAGCAGCCATCCGGGGTCCGGTGACACTGAAGCTTTCTTT. Amino acids: CASSHPGSGDTEAFF.

This chain joins TRBV15 and TRBJ1-6; 8 nucleotides line up with TRBD1. The V gene's germline CDR1 is LNHNV and CDR2 YYDKDF (reference sequence). The CDR3 runs 16 residues. The trim removed 0 bases at V and 10 bases at J, leaving 8 bases unmatched. CDR3 protein: CATSRDGQGAGSPLHF. The CDR3 nucleotides are TGTGCCACCAGCAGAGATGGCCAGGGGGCCGGGTCACCCCTCCACTTT. Based on the CDR3 plus reference TRBV15 and TRBJ1-6, the full variable domain is DAMVIQNPRYQVTQFGKPVTLSCSQTLNHNVMYWYQQKSSQAPKLLFHYYDKDFNNEADTPDNFQSRRPNTSFCFLDIRSPGLGDTAMYLCATSRDGQGAGSPLHFGNGTRLTVT.

The chain combines TRBV9 with TRBJ2-3; TRBD1 matches at 8 bases. Germline-derived CDR1 and CDR2 are SGDLS and YYNGEE. CDR3 length: 15 amino acids. V was pared by 4 bases and J by 7 bases, with 11 bases of the junction left unmatched. CDR3 DNA sequence: TGTGCCAGCAGCCCCCGCCAGGGGGCGTCTCATACGCAGTATTTT. This codes for CASSPRQGASHTQYF.

The CDR3 is CASSQGRGDNQPQHF. The CDR3 coding sequence is TGTGCCAGCAGCCAGGGACGGGGGGATAATCAGCCCCAGCATTTT. The chain recombines TRBV2 with TRBJ1-5; perhaps TRBD1 as D (5 bases). The V gene's germline CDR1 is SNHLY and CDR2 FYNNEI. V lost 6 bases and J 4 bases, leaving 16 bases between the germline ends. This CDR3 contains 15 residues.

This chain joins TRBV6-2 or TRBV6-3 and TRBJ1-2; D is unresolved. In germline, CDR1 is MNHEY, CDR2 SVGEGT. CDR3 length: 15 residues. With 0 bases removed from V and 4 bases from J, the gap between germline ends came to 12 bases. The CDR3 region is CASSYSLGILYGYTF. The CDR3, as DNA: TGTGCCAGCAGTTACTCACTCGGGATTCTCTATGGCTACACCTTC.

V and J are TRBV7-8 and TRBJ1-4; D ambiguous. The CDR3 spans 14 residues. V was pared by 5 bases and J by 8 bases, with 15 bases between. In germline, CDR1 is SGHVS, CDR2 FQNEAQ. CDR3 sequence (DNA): TGTGCCAGCAGCCGTACGGACGGGAGAGAAAAACTGTTTTTT. This codes for CASSRTDGREKLFF.

V and J are TRBV5-1 and TRBJ1-4; 8 bases line up with TRBD1. Germline CDR1 is SGHRS and CDR2 is YFSETQ. Trimming at V came to 2 bases and at J to 8 bases, leaving 14 bases not matched to a gene. CDR3 length: 17 residues. DNA of the CDR3: TGCGCCAGCAGCTTCGGACAGGGAGCTGCTGCCCTGGAAAAACTGTTTTTT. As protein: CASSFGQGAAALEKLFF.

The chain links TRBV19 to TRBJ2-1; tentative D call: TRBD1 (7 bases). The length of the CDR3 is 13 residues. V lost 8 bases and J 1 base, leaving 9 bases between the germline ends. Per germline, CDR1 LNHDA and CDR2 SQIVND (reference sequence). This CDR3 reads CASAGQSYNEQFF. As DNA, the CDR3 is TGTGCCAGTGCGGGACAGTCCTACAATGAGCAGTTCTTC. Full variable domain (outside the CDR3, taken from reference TRBV19 and TRBJ2-1): DGGITQSPKYLFRKEGQNVTLSCEQNLNHDAMYWYRQDPGQGLRLIYYSQIVNDFQKGDIAEGYSVSREKKESFPLTVTSAQKNPTAFYLCASAGQSYNEQFFGPGTRLTVL.

This sequence joins TRBV24-1 and TRBJ1-1; possible D gene TRBD1, 6 bases. The CDR3 sequence is 17 residues long. The germline gives CDR1 KGHDR, CDR2 SFDVKD. Trimming shortened V by 7 bases and J by 4 bases, and 24 bases separated the two germline ends. The CDR3 sequence: CATRDMQGTSLRTEAFF. In DNA, the CDR3 is TGTGCCACCAGGGATATGCAGGGGACCTCCCTGCGCACTGAAGCTTTCTTT.

This rearrangement joins TRBV11-2 to TRBJ1-1; D unclear. The V and J ends lost 2 bases and 0 bases respectively, with 10 bases between them. The CDR3 totals 15 residues. The V gene's germline CDR1 is SGHAT and CDR2 FQNNGV. The CDR3 nucleotides are TGTGCCAGCAGCTTACTCGATGAGATGAACACTGAAGCTTTCTTT. Translated: CASSLLDEMNTEAFF.

The V and J genes are TRBV10-2 and TRBJ2-7, with 9 bases matching TRBD1. Germline trimming cut 3 bases from V and 1 base from J; bases unmatched to any gene: 7. Germline CDR1 and CDR2: WSHSY and SAAADI. There are 16 residues in the CDR3. The chain's CDR3 is CASSETGTGNSYEQYF. The CDR3 DNA follows: TGCGCCAGCAGTGAAACCGGGACAGGGAATTCCTACGAGCAGTACTTC.

This clone occurred once. The junction differs from germline at one of its ends, possibly a read error. This sequence joins TRBV5-1 and TRBJ2-1; 9 nucleotides line up with TRBD2. Germline CDR1 is SGHRS and CDR2 is YFSETQ. The CDR3 has 17 amino acids. This chain's CDR3 is CARSAGGGGGAWDEQFF. In DNA form, the CDR3 reads TGCGCCCGCAGCGCCGGCGGGGGCGGGGGGGCATGGGATGAGCAGTTCTTC.

In this sample, this clone turned up a few times. The rearrangement joins TRBV2 to TRBJ1-6; 9 bases map to TRBD1. Germline assignment: CDR1 SNHLY and CDR2 FYNNEI. CDR3 length: 14 amino acids. The chain's CDR3 is CATSGTGQSAPLHF. CDR3 sequence (DNA): TGTGCGACCTCCGGGACAGGGCAGTCGGCACCCCTCCACTTT.

This sequence joins TRBV7-2 and TRBJ2-2; D is undetermined. The CDR3 is made up of 16 amino acids. CDR1 SGHTA and CDR2 FQGNSA come from the germline V gene. V lost 1 base and J lost 4, with 13 bases in between. The DNA for the CDR3 is TGTGCCAGCAGCTTAGGAGTTGGCAGGCCCACCGGGGAGCTGTTTTTT. Its translation is CASSLGVGRPTGELFF.

This rearrangement joins TRBV5-5 to TRBJ2-7; 7 positions agree with TRBD1. Trimming cost V 0 bases and J 4 bases; bases outside gene matches: 7. Germline lookup yields CDR1 SGHKS and CDR2 YYEKEE (reference sequence). This CDR3 contains 15 residues. CDR3 nucleotides: TGTGCCAGCAGCTTGGGACAGGGAAAGGCATACGAGCAGTACTTC. It translates to CASSLGQGKAYEQYF. The complete variable domain, with remaining parts taken from reference TRBV5-5 and TRBJ2-7, reads DAGVTQSPTHLIKTRGQQVTLRCSPISGHKSVSWYQQVLGQGPQFIFQYYEKEERGRGNFPDRFSARQFPNYSSELNVNALLLGDSALYLCASSLGQGKAYEQYFGPGTRLTVT.

The chain combines TRBV4-1 with TRBJ1-2; weak D call: TRBD1 (6 bases). V gave up 0 bases and J gave up 3 bases, with 23 bases separating them. The CDR3 runs to 19 residues. Germline V gene data show CDR1 as MGHRA and CDR2 as YSYEKL. CDR3 in amino acids: CASSQDTGTSYHWDYGYTF. The DNA of the CDR3 is TGCGCCAGCAGCCAAGATACCGGGACATCTTACCATTGGGACTATGGCTACACCTTC.

The chain carries TRBV7-9 and TRBJ2-1; D gene uncertain. This CDR3 comprises 11 residues. CDR1 and CDR2 (germline): SEHNR, FQNEAQ (reference sequence). V dropped 0 bases and J dropped 10 bases, with 4 bases sitting between them. The CDR3 sequence is CASSLASEQFF. The DNA of the CDR3 is TGTGCCAGCAGCTTAGCGTCGGAGCAGTTCTTC.

This clone was counted a single time. This chain connects TRBV5-6 to TRBJ2-5; D possibly corresponds to TRBD1 (5 bases). The CDR3 is 13 amino acids. CDR1 is SGHDT, CDR2 YYEEEE, per germline. V dropped 6 bases and J dropped 2 bases, with 11 bases sitting between them. CDR3 protein: CASKIDSQETQYF. Here the CDR3 DNA reads TGTGCCAGCAAGATCGACAGTCAAGAGACCCAGTACTTC.

The chain employs TRBV19 and TRBJ1-5; no clear D gene. V shed 5 bases and J shed 2 bases, with 7 bases lying between them. The CDR3 spans 13 residues. Germline V CDR1 and CDR2: LNHDA, SQIVND (reference sequence). CDR3 nucleotides: TGTGCCAGTAGTGAGCAGGGCAATCAGCCCCAGCATTTT. Translating it yields CASSEQGNQPQHF.

This chain joins TRBV6-1 and TRBJ1-6; D is unclear. The germline V gene has CDR1 MNHNS and CDR2 SASEGT. This CDR3 contains 14 residues. V shed 2 bases and J shed 6 bases, with 8 bases lying between them. The CDR3 region has the DNA TGTGCCAGCAGTGAACGAGGGCTTAATTCACCCCTCCACTTT. It encodes CASSERGLNSPLHF.

V gene TRBV19 combines with J gene TRBJ2-1; the D gene is possibly TRBD2 (6 bases). The CDR3 spans 15 residues. CDR1 is LNHDA, CDR2 SQIVND, per germline (reference sequence). With 6 bases removed from V and 4 bases from J, the gap between germline ends came to 16 bases. The CDR3 DNA is TGTGCCAGTAGCAAGCCGGGACTTCAATACAATGAGCAGTTCTTC. Residues: CASSKPGLQYNEQFF.

The chain uses TRBV5-1 and TRBJ2-3; a possible D gene is TRBD2 (6 bases). Deletions cut 1 base from V and 3 bases from J, with 12 bases between. The CDR3 has 15 residues. Germline V lookup: CDR1 SGHRS, CDR2 YFSETQ. The CDR3 loop is CASSLYGGFTDTQYF. The CDR3 DNA reads TGCGCCAGCAGCTTGTATGGGGGGTTTACAGATACGCAGTATTTT.

The chain joins TRBV6-5 to TRBJ1-6; D not resolved. Germline lookup yields CDR1 MNHEY and CDR2 SVGAGI. This CDR3 contains 12 residues. V was pared by 4 bases and J by 10 bases, with 8 bases between. In DNA form, the CDR3 reads TGTGCCAGCAGTTCCACCACATCACCCCTCCACTTT. Amino acids: CASSSTTSPLHF.